This is a list of T cell receptor beta chains from one sample in a study of cytomegalovirus exposure and HLA in healthy donors. Clones were sequenced by immunoSEQ multiplex PCR, and TCRdb holds only the in-frame ones, with some missing. Altogether some 90,000 clones are present, 69% being singletons, with the ten largest covering roughly 2.8%. Specimen: PBMCs. Every receptor here comes from a man aged 45 to 65 in good health and CMV-seronegative. The CDR3 runs from the conserved cysteine through the conserved F or W. D genes are given only for firm matches. A row's size may be missing; if present it is once, few, many or a size class.

V	J	D	size	DNA	CDR3
TRBV9	TRBJ2-5	TRBD2	NA	TGTGCCAGCAGCGTGAGAGGACTAGCGGGGGCCCAAGAGACCCAGTACTTC	CASSVRGLAGAQETQYF
TRBV7-9	TRBJ2-3	TRBD1	NA	TGTGCCAGCAGCTTCATTGGACAGGGGGGGGGCACAGATACGCAGTATTTT	CASSFIGQGGGTDTQYF
TRBV19	TRBJ1-1	NA	few	TGTGCCAGTAGCCAAAGGGGGATTGGCACTGAAGCTTTCTTT	CASSQRGIGTEAFF
TRBV4-3	TRBJ2-6	NA	NA	TGCGCCAGCAGCCAAGATTACGGTGGGGCCAACGTCCTGACTTTC	CASSQDYGGANVLTF
TRBV19	TRBJ1-4	TRBD1	NA	TGTGCCAGTAGTCAGACAGGGGTATATGAAAAACTGTTTTTT	CASSQTGVYEKLFF
TRBV5-1	TRBJ2-5	NA	NA	TGCGCCAGCAGCTCCCAGTACCAAGAGACCCAGTACTTC	CASSSQYQETQYF
TRBV7-9	TRBJ2-1	NA	NA	TGTGCCAGCAGCTTAGTGAACTACATTAATGAGCAGTTCTTC	CASSLVNYINEQFF
TRBV6-5	TRBJ2-7	TRBD1	NA	TGTGCCAGCATCCGGACAGGGGGATCCTACGAGCAGTACTTC	CASIRTGGSYEQYF
TRBV19	TRBJ1-4	NA	NA	TGTGCCAGTAGTATTAGCTCGGGAGCGAATGAAAAACTGTTTTTT	CASSISSGANEKLFF
TRBV30	TRBJ1-2	NA	NA	TGTGCCTGGAGTGTGGGGGCGCAGGATGGCTACACCTTC	CAWSVGAQDGYTF
TRBV15	TRBJ2-2	TRBD2	NA	TGTGCCACCAGCAGAGCTGGGACTAACAGCAACACCGGGGAGCTGTTTTTT	CATSRAGTNSNTGELFF
TRBV5-6	TRBJ2-5	TRBD2	few	TGTGCCAGCAGCTTAACTAGCGGGGGACAAGAGACCCAGTACTTC	CASSLTSGGQETQYF
TRBV15	TRBJ1-5	NA	once	TGTGCCACCAGATGGCAAGACAGACCTCAGCCCCAGCATTTT	CATRWQDRPQPQHF
TRBV5-1	TRBJ2-3	TRBD2	NA	TGCGCCAGCAGCTTCCCCGATAGCGGGGGGGCCCGTACAGATACGCAGTATTTT	CASSFPDSGGARTDTQYF
TRBV6-1	TRBJ2-1	TRBD2	medium-sized	TGTGCCAGCAGGCTGGTGGCTAGCGGGGGCAATGAGCAGTTCTTC	CASRLVASGGNEQFF
TRBV5-5	TRBJ1-4	TRBD1	NA	TGTGCCAGCAGCTTATGGACAGGCATTAATGAAAAACTGTTTTTT	CASSLWTGINEKLFF
TRBV11-1	TRBJ1-2	TRBD1	few	TGTGCCAGCAGCCGAACCGGGACAGCGGACTATGGCTACACCTTC	CASSRTGTADYGYTF
TRBV7-4	TRBJ1-4	NA	NA	TGTGCCAGCACCCAGGTGGAGGAGGAAAAACTGTTTTTT	CASTQVEEEKLFF
TRBV2	TRBJ2-7	TRBD2	NA	TGTGCCAGCAGTGAATACGCGGGGGGTACCTACGAGCAGTACTTC	CASSEYAGGTYEQYF
TRBV4-1	TRBJ2-3	TRBD2	NA	TGCGCCAGCAGCCCTTTGACTAGCGGGGCTGATCGGGATACGCAGTATTTT	CASSPLTSGADRDTQYF
TRBV27	TRBJ1-2	NA	once	TGTGCCAGCAGTTCCCGAGGGGGTGCTTATGGCTACACCTTC	CASSSRGGAYGYTF
TRBV4-3	TRBJ1-6	NA	NA	TGCGCCAGCAGCCAAGATGCCAGGCTAACTTCTTCACCCCTCCACTTT	CASSQDARLTSSPLHF
TRBV27	TRBJ2-5	NA	NA	TGTGCCAGCAGTTCCCGAGGCGGCGCGGGATTTAGAGAGACCCAGTACTTC	CASSSRGGAGFRETQYF
TRBV6-5	TRBJ1-6	TRBD1	few	TGTGCCAGCAGCTCCACAGGGGGCCCCCTCCACTTT	CASSSTGGPLHF
TRBV27	TRBJ2-5	NA	NA	TGTGCCAGCAGTCCCTCCGGACAGCGAGAGACCCAGTACTTC	CASSPSGQRETQYF
TRBV2	TRBJ1-6	TRBD1	NA	TGTGCCAGCAGCCTAACAGGGGGCGGATCACCCCTCCACTTT	CASSLTGGGSPLHF
TRBV6-5	TRBJ1-6	TRBD1	few	TGTGCCAGCAGTCGACAGGGAACGAATTCACCCCTCCACTTT	CASSRQGTNSPLHF
TRBV5-1	TRBJ1-2	TRBD1	NA	TGCGCCAGCAGCTTGTTAGCCGAAATACCGGGACAGAGTGGCTACACCTTC	CASSLLAEIPGQSGYTF
TRBV5-1	TRBJ2-5	NA	NA	TGCGCCAGCAGCCTACGGGGGGCCGGGGAGGAGACCCAGTACTTC	CASSLRGAGEETQYF
TRBV9	TRBJ2-5	NA	NA	TGTGCCAGCAGCGTAGGCCAGCCGACTAGGCAAGAGACCCAGTACTTC	CASSVGQPTRQETQYF
TRBV27	TRBJ2-3	TRBD2	once	TGTGCCAGCAGTTCGCCGGGACTAGCGGGCACTAGCACAGATACGCAGTATTTT	CASSSPGLAGTSTDTQYF
TRBV2	TRBJ2-1	TRBD2	NA	TGTGCCAGCAGAAGCGTCTCTAGCGGCCATGAGCAGTTCTTC	CASRSVSSGHEQFF
TRBV4-3	TRBJ1-1	NA	NA	TGCGCCAGCAGCCAAGATTGGCAGTCTAGGAAAGCTTTCTTT	CASSQDWQSRKAFF
TRBV28	TRBJ2-5	TRBD1	NA	TGTGCCAGCAGTTCGCTCACAGGGGGCCCCCCGGGGGAGACCCAGTACTTC	CASSSLTGGPPGETQYF
TRBV5-1	TRBJ2-5	TRBD1	NA	TGCGCCAGCAGCTCCGGACAGGCCCAAGAGACCCAGTACTTC	CASSSGQAQETQYF
TRBV12-5	TRBJ1-1	NA	once	TGTGCTAGTGGCCCGCACAGGGAGAGAGCTTTCTTT	CASGPHRERAFF
TRBV7-2	TRBJ2-1	NA	few	TGTGCCAGCACCCCACGCGGAAGCTCCTACAATGAGCAGTTCTTC	CASTPRGSSYNEQFF
TRBV29-1	TRBJ2-1	NA	NA	TGCAGCGTAGGGGGCATGATGTCCGGGAGGGATGAGCAGTTCTTC	CSVGGMMSGRDEQFF
TRBV4-3	TRBJ1-4	NA	NA	TGCGCCAGCAGCCAGGGGGGGACGGATGAAAAACTGTTTTTT	CASSQGGTDEKLFF
TRBV5-1	TRBJ2-1	TRBD2	once	TGCGCCAGCAGCCCCGGGCGGGGGAGCTCCTACAATGAGCAGTTCTTC	CASSPGRGSSYNEQFF
TRBV28	TRBJ1-5	NA	NA	TGTGCCAGCAGTCCCCAACGGGGTAGCAATCAGCCCCAGCATTTT	CASSPQRGSNQPQHF